These 26 T cell receptor beta chains were sequenced from one sample in a study of CD4 and CD8 cells across lung adenocarcinoma regions. Each CDR3 protein gets one entry after TCRdb re-called the PCR reads with MiXCR. The table records around 11,000 distinct CDR3 sequences, about 53% of them present only once. Sequenced input: CD4+ T cells from the center of a lung tumor. These TCRs come from a male donor with lung adenocarcinoma. The CD4 and CD8 labels of this study may be unreliable.

The rearrangement links TRBV27 to TRBJ2-1, with D perhaps TRBD2 (6 bases). The end of the DNA fits TRBJ2-7 better, so the J call may be wrong. Germline V lookup: CDR1 MNHEY, CDR2 SMNVEV (reference sequence). The CDR3 sequence is 16 residues long. CDR3 residues: CASSLSGGNPHNEQYF. Written as DNA, the CDR3 is TGTGCCAGCAGTTTATCTGGCGGGAACCCCCACAATGAGCAGTACTTC.

To note about this clonotype: One junction end disagrees with the germline gene, perhaps due to a read error. The V gene is TRBV10-1, the J gene TRBJ2-5; 7 nucleotides match TRBD1. The CDR3 totals 15 residues. Germline assignment: CDR1 WNHNN and CDR2 SYGVQD (reference sequence). The chain's CDR3 is CARGEGGRDPETQYF. The CDR3 DNA follows: TGCGCCAGGGGTGAAGGGGGCCGTGACCCAGAGACCCAGTACTTT.

This clonotype came up once. The chain is built from TRBV10-1 and TRBJ2-5; D possibly matches TRBD1 or TRBD2 (6 bases each). This CDR3 has 14 residues. Germline CDR1 and CDR2: WNHNN and SYGVQD (reference sequence). The CDR3 loop is CAGYGGRDKNTQYF. In nucleotides, the CDR3 is TGCGCGGGGTACGGGGGCCGTGACAAAAACACCCAGTACTTC.

Comment on this clonotype: Since a much larger clone is just one base distant, this may be a read error. This chain connects TRBV6-1 to TRBJ2-1; no clear D. Gene TRBJ2-5 matches the end of the DNA better, so the J call may be wrong. The CDR3 loop spans 14 amino acids. Germline CDR1 is MNHNS and CDR2 is SASEGT. The DNA for the CDR3 is TGTGCCAGCAGAGATTACGGCATGGGAGAGACCCAGTACTTC. This sequence encodes CASRDYGMGETQYF.

This clonotype showed up just once. CDR3 sequence: CASSWGRVAFEQFF. CDR3 sequence (DNA): TGTGCCAGCAGCTGGGGCAGGGTAGCGTTCGAGCAGTTCTTC. The genes are TRBV7-2 and TRBJ2-1, with D perhaps assigned TRBD1 or TRBD2 (5 bases each). Trimming cost V 4 bases and J 10 bases, with 17 bases left between them. The germline V gene has CDR1 SGHTA and CDR2 FQGNSA. The CDR3 length is 14 residues.

V and J are TRBV6-1 and TRBJ2-3, with TRBD1 matching over 9 bases. Per germline, CDR1 MNHNS and CDR2 SASEGT. The J segment lost 3 bases and the V segment lost 5 bases, leaving 12 bases of the junction unmatched. The CDR3 is made up of 17 amino acids. The CDR3 protein is CASSLNRGRVWTDTQYF. CDR3 nucleotides: TGTGCCAGCAGTCTAAACAGGGGGCGCGTATGGACAGATACGCAGTATTTT.

This chain connects TRBV6-1 to TRBJ2-7; weak D call: TRBD2 (5 bases). The V and J ends lost 5 bases and 4 bases respectively, with 21 bases between them. The CDR3 consists of 16 residues. Germline values: CDR1 MNHNS, CDR2 SASEGT. CDR3 sequence (DNA): TGTGCCAGCAGTCCACGCGCGGGTGCGGAGCGGTACGAGCAGTACTTC. It is translated as CASSPRAGAERYEQYF.

This clonotype was picked up a small number of times. V gene TRBV5-1 combines with J gene TRBJ1-5, with D unclear. Between the trimmed V and J ends, which lost 0 bases and 0 bases, there was a span of 4 bases. The germline V gene has CDR1 SGHRS and CDR2 YFSETQ. The CDR3 consists of 14 residues. CDR3 in amino acids: CASSLESSNQPQHF. CDR3 coding DNA: TGCGCCAGCAGCTTGGAATCTAGCAATCAGCCCCAGCATTTT.

A single count supports this clonotype. This sequence joins TRBV6-5 and TRBJ2-2, with unresolved D. Germline loops: CDR1 MNHEY, CDR2 SVGAGI. This CDR3 has 13 residues. V lost 2 bases to trimming and J lost 5 bases, with 6 bases between them. The CDR3 nucleotides are TGTGCCAGCAGTTACGATACAACCGGGGAGCTGTTTTTT. This codes for CASSYDTTGELFF.

Turning to this clonotype: A junction end diverges from the germline sequence, so it may reflect a read error. This rearrangement joins TRBV7-8 to TRBJ2-3, with TRBD2 matching 7 bases. The CDR3 covers 16 residues. Germline V gene data show CDR1 as SGHVS and CDR2 as FQNEAQ. The DNA for the CDR3 is TGTGCCAGCAGCCTCGAGCGTTCGGGAGGCAAAGATACCCAGTATTTT. Translating gives CASSLERSGGKDTQYF.

This chain uses TRBV20-1 with TRBJ1-2; D call uncertain. The V end lost 7 bases, the J end lost 6 bases, and 21 bases lay between the germline ends. This CDR3 has 14 amino acids. CDR1 DFQATT and CDR2 SNEGSKA come from the germline V gene (reference sequence). CDR3 DNA sequence: TGCAGTGTCGAAGGCCGGGGTACAAGGGATGGCTACACCTTC. Its protein product is CSVEGRGTRDGYTF.

Note on this clonotype: Germline is not matched at one junction end, which may reflect a read error. The chain is built from TRBV6-1 and TRBJ2-4; possible D gene TRBD2, 6 bases. This CDR3 comprises 15 residues. Per the germline V gene, CDR1 is MNHNS and CDR2 is SASEGT. The CDR3 is CASGRGMRGKNTQYF. The CDR3 nucleotides read TGTGCCAGCGGCCGCGGGATGCGAGGCAAAAATACTCAGTATTTC.

The chain has TRBV24-1 and TRBJ2-4; 11 nucleotides line up with TRBD1. CDR1 is KGHDR and CDR2 is SFDVKD in the germline V gene. The CDR3 has 15 amino acids. V dropped 4 bases and J dropped 9; count of bases not matched to a gene: 7. The CDR3 sequence: CATSDSGQGAVIQYF. DNA of the CDR3: TGTGCCACCAGTGACTCAGGACAGGGGGCCGTCATTCAGTACTTC.

CDR3 region: CASGGGGEETQYF. For the CDR3, the DNA is TGTGCCAGCGGGGGGGGCGGCGAAGAGACCCAGTACTTC. This sequence joins TRBV6-1 and TRBJ2-5; TRBD2 might be the D (7 bases). In germline, CDR1 is MNHNS, CDR2 SASEGT. The CDR3 totals 13 residues. V gave up 8 bases and J gave up 3 bases, with 13 bases separating them.

Comments on this clonotype: One junction end disagrees with the germline gene, perhaps due to a read error. V usage is TRBV27 and J usage is TRBJ2-3; the match to TRBD2 covers 9 bases. Looked up from germline, CDR1 is MNHEY and CDR2 is SMNVEV (reference sequence). The CDR3 consists of 17 residues. The CDR3, as DNA: TGTGCCAGCAGATCCGTAGGACTAGCGCGGGCCAAAGACACGCAGTATTTC. It encodes CASRSVGLARAKDTQYF.

CDR3 coding DNA: TGTGCCAGCAGGGGGAGGTATTCCAAAGACACTCAGTATTTT. This encodes CASRGRYSKDTQYF. The chain joins TRBV6-1 to TRBJ2-3; TRBD2 is a possible D gene (6 bases). From germline, CDR1 is MNHNS and CDR2 SASEGT. CDR3 length: 14 residues. With 6 bases removed from V and 12 bases from J, the gap between germline ends came to 22 bases.

Notes on this clonotype: One junction end disagrees with the germline gene, perhaps due to a read error. The V call is TRBV10-3, the J call TRBJ2-3; D is uncertain. The CDR3 consists of 15 residues. CDR1 ENHRY and CDR2 SYGVKD come from the germline V gene. The CDR3 loop reads CASSESATAKNTQYF. DNA of the CDR3: TGTGCCAGCAGTGAGTCAGCGACCGCCAAAAACACGCAGTATTTT.

By frequency in the sample, this clonotype is medium-sized (0.01 to 0.1%). This chain connects TRBV10-1 to TRBJ2-3; 10 positions match TRBD2. The CDR3 sequence is 15 residues long. CDR1 and CDR2 (germline): WNHNN, SYGVQD (reference sequence). Trimming cost V 4 bases and J 4 bases; bases outside gene matches: 5. The CDR3 DNA reads TGCGCCAGCAGTGCCGGGACTAGCGATTCAGATACGCAGTATTTT. This codes for CASSAGTSDSDTQYF.

This sequence joins TRBV9 and TRBJ2-5, with D perhaps matching TRBD1 (6 bases). The end of the DNA aligns better with TRBJ2-7, so the J call may be wrong. CDR1 SGDLS and CDR2 YYNGEE come from the germline V gene. This CDR3 is 15 amino acids long. The CDR3 reads CASSPEVDSLYEQYF. CDR3 nucleotide sequence: TGTGCCAGCAGCCCCGAAGTGGACAGTCTCTACGAGCAGTACTTC.

The V gene is TRBV6-1, the J gene TRBJ2-3; D is undetermined. CDR1 is MNHNS and CDR2 is SASEGT in the germline V gene. V was shortened by 8 bases and J by 4 bases, with 13 bases between the two germline ends. This CDR3 comprises 13 residues. The CDR3 nucleotides are TGTGCCAGCCAAATAGCTGTCCCAGATACGCAGTATTTT. Translating gives CASQIAVPDTQYF.

The chain's CDR3 is CASSDRGGEIQYF. CDR3 DNA: TGTGCCAGCAGTGACAGGGGCGGAGAGATCCAGTACTTC. This sequence joins TRBV6-1 and TRBJ2-4; a weak D match, TRBD1 (6 bases). The CDR3 totals 13 residues. The V end lost 3 bases, the J end lost 13 bases, and 16 bases lay between the germline ends. Germline V gene lookup returns CDR1 MNHNS and CDR2 SASEGT.

To note about this clonotype: A read error may be the cause here, since a much bigger clone is one base away. The DNA for the CDR3 is TGTGCCAGCAGTGATTACTCCTACGAGCAGTTCTTC. Protein product: CASSDYSYEQFF. The chain links TRBV6-1 to TRBJ2-1; D gene uncertain. The germline gives CDR1 MNHNS, CDR2 SASEGT. This CDR3 spans 12 amino acids. The V end lost 3 bases, the J end lost 10 bases, and 10 bases lay between the germline ends.

This clonotype is classed as medium-sized. The CDR3 region has the DNA TGTGCCAGCAGTGCCCCCCGGGGAAAGGACCCTCCCCTGTCTTCTGTTCATGGAGAGCAGTACTTC. Its translation is CASSAPRGKDPPLSSVHGEQYF. The gene calls are TRBV25-1 and TRBJ2-5, with TRBD2 as a possible D gene (5 bases). V lost 4 bases and J lost 11, with 44 bases in between. CDR1 and CDR2 from the germline V gene are MGHDK and SYGVNS. The CDR3 extends over 22 amino acids.

Concerning this clonotype: This clone may be a read error of a much larger clone one base away. The CDR3 ends on some other residue instead of the conserved phenylalanine or tryptophan, so this is likely a read error. This chain connects TRBV4-1 to TRBJ2-5, with 7 bases lining up with TRBD1. This CDR3 comprises 16 residues. V lost 4 bases and J lost 5; bases outside the gene matches: 13. The germline V gene encodes CDR1 MGHRA and CDR2 YSYEKL. This chain's CDR3 is CASSPRTGGPGETQYL. Here the CDR3 DNA reads TGCGCCAGCAGCCCCCGGACAGGCGGGCCTGGGGAGACCCAGTACTTG.

This clonotype was picked up one time. The germline gene is not matched at one end of the junction; a read error may be the cause. The rearrangement uses TRBV10-3 and TRBJ2-5; 8 positions agree with TRBD2. The J call may be incorrect, as the DNA end agrees better with TRBJ2-3. In germline, CDR1 is ENHRY, CDR2 SYGVKD. The CDR3 totals 15 residues. CDR3 amino acids: CAGGQAGGGRDTQYF. CDR3 DNA sequence: TGTGCCGGGGGGCAGGCCGGGGGGGGCCGTGATACCCAGTATTTT.

The chain couples TRBV12-3 or TRBV12-4 to TRBJ2-1; D gene uncertain. CDR3 length equals 14 residues. V lost 7 bases, J lost 6 bases, and 16 bases lay in between. CDR3 sequence (DNA): TGTGCCAGCACTTTCTCCCTTGGATCCAATGAGCAGTTCTTC. Translation: CASTFSLGSNEQFF.